This T cell receptor (beta chain) was captured in a study of blood T cells in healthy people across ages. Findings of the study overall: Researchers deemed the diversity estimates from one million T cells underestimates.

Trimming took off 7 bases at V and 6 bases at J, with 16 bases between the two ends. Germline CDR1 is SNHLY and CDR2 is FYNNEI. This CDR3 is built from 14 residues. Then a second PCR, running roughly 6 to 12 cycles, was carried out with a sample-barcoded 5' primer and a J-beta primer mix. TCRdb reanalysed the 5' RACE reads using MiXCR and keeps one entry per CDR3 protein. The table includes 650,000 to 950,000 distinct CDR3 sequences, around 45% detected once. For this clonotype: Its cognate antigen is unknown.

This chain uses TRBV2 with TRBJ2-1; D possibly uses TRBD1 or TRBD2 (5 bases each). The receptor comes from a man aged 55-75 years in good health. The sequenced sample was blood. In DNA, the CDR3 is TGTGCCAGCACAGGGAGACTTAGCCCCAATGAGCAGTTCTTC. It encodes CASTGRLSPNEQFF. The full variable domain, with the rest looked up from reference TRBV2 and TRBJ2-1, is EPEVTQTPSHQVTQMGQEVILRCVPISNHLYFYWYRQILGQKVEFLVSFYNNEISEKSEIFDDQFSVERPDGSNFTLKIRSTKLEDSAMYFCASTGRLSPNEQFFGPGTRLTVL.